This TCR beta chain was profiled in a study of cytomegalovirus exposure and HLA in healthy donors. Primers included in the PCR were 60 Vbeta and 13 Jbeta primers. The data were produced by immunoSEQ multiplex PCR, yet TCRdb's version contains in-frame clones alone and is incomplete. This table has tens of thousands of clones, 7.6% appearing once. Germline loops: CDR1 MNHNY, CDR2 SVGAGI (reference sequence). V was clipped by 6 bases and J by 6 bases, with 11 bases between them. The CDR3 is made up of 13 amino acids. The chain uses TRBV6-6 and TRBJ2-2, with unresolved D. The sequence derives from a man aged 50-60 years in good health and CMV-seronegative. Source material: PBMCs. The CDR3 DNA follows: TGTGCCAGCAGCCATAGAGGTCCCGGGGAGCTGTTTTTT. It translates to CASSHRGPGELFF.